Presented here are 19 T cell receptor beta chains from one specimen sequenced in a study of CD8+ T cells in alopecia areata (dated by TCRdb to 2017 to 2018). The library was generated by the immunoSEQ multiplex PCR assay. For TCR sequencing, RNA was extracted from every sample and reverse transcribed into cDNA to serve as template. The table was pulled from immuneACCESS by TCRdb, which kept in-frame rearrangements only. Such tables lose some clones; where checked, under half of the loss comes from unresolved V genes, and the rest has no known cause. This sample holds approximately 1,500 clones in total, without any singletons. The ten largest clones capture around two fifths of the sample. What was sequenced was lesional skin. These receptors came from a C3H/HeJ mouse with alopecia areata. Regarding MHC type, mice of this strain are H2-k.

This clone has a count of ten or more. Gene names and germline match the mouse. The CDR3 is cut off 4 residues early in the read; its end comes from the germline J gene. The rearrangement uses TRBV13-2 and TRBJ2-5; 9 bases map to TRBD1. Germline V gives CDR1 NNHNN, CDR2 SYGAGS (reference sequence). This CDR3 spans 14 amino acids. The sequenced CDR3 bases are TGTGCCAGCGGTGAAGGGACAGGGAAAGAC. Amino acid sequence: CASGEGTGKD. The CDR3 reads in full as CASGEGTGKDTQYF.

Concerning this clone itself: Any gene name here is a mouse gene name. The sequence runs out 4 residues before the end of the CDR3; the remainder is reconstructed from the germline J gene. The chain uses TRBV13-3 and TRBJ1-1, with D possibly TRBD1 on 5 matching bases. V dropped 4 bases and J dropped 1 base, with 11 bases sitting between them. CDR1 is NNHDY and CDR2 is SYVADS in the germline V gene. This CDR3 region has 14 residues. The CDR3 reads CASSIWGGNTEVFF. The CDR3 bases that were read are TGTGCCAGCAGTATATGGGGGGGAAACACA.

This clone was observed a few times. Gene and germline names: mouse. The read ends 4 residues early relative to the CDR3; the germline J gene fills the gap. The chain links TRBV4 to TRBJ2-5, with TRBD2 matching over 12 bases. The V gene's germline CDR1 is LGHDT and CDR2 YNNKQL (reference sequence). The CDR3 has 15 residues. Trimming at V came to 6 bases and at J to 0 bases, leaving 1 base not matched to a gene. CDR3 sequence reads: CASRGLGGNQDTQYF. The CDR3 DNA, read in part, is TGTGCCAGCAGGGGACTGGGGGGTAACCAAGAC.

Ten or more counts support this clone. Gene names follow the mouse nomenclature. The sequenced fragment ends 4 residues before the CDR3 boundary, so the rest is inferred from the germline J gene. This sequence joins TRBV13-2 and TRBJ2-5; maybe TRBD2 (7 bases). Germline V gene sequence: CDR1 NNHNN, CDR2 SYGAGS (reference sequence). The CDR3 extends over 13 amino acids. The DNA read from the CDR3 is TGTGCCAGCGGTGGGGGGGCGCGAGAC. The encoded protein is CASGGGARD. The entire CDR3 protein reads CASGGGARDTQYF.

This clone is deemed medium-sized. Gene names are mouse gene names. The read is 4 residues too short to cover the CDR3 end, so that end is filled in from the germline J gene. The V gene is TRBV1, the J gene TRBJ2-1; D remains ambiguous. The ends were cut back, 0 bases at V and 3 bases at J, with 12 bases in the middle. Looked up from germline, CDR1 is NSQYPW and CDR2 is LRSPGD (reference sequence). There are 16 residues in the CDR3. The CDR3 is CTCSADRQEGYAEQFF. The sequenced part of the CDR3 DNA is TGCACCTGCAGTGCAGATAGGCAGGAAGGCTATGCT. The whole variable domain, remainder taken from reference TRBV1 and TRBJ2-1, is VTLLEQNPRWRLVPRGQAVNLRCILKNSQYPWMSWYQQDLQKQLQWLFTLRSPGDKEVKSLPGADYLATRVTDTELRLQVANMSQGRTLYCTCSADRQEGYAEQFFGPGTRLTVL.

In the case of this clone: Genes here carry mouse names. The observed sequence ends 4 residues before the CDR3 terminus, with the missing tail filled in from the germline J gene. The chain links TRBV19 to TRBJ2-7; 10 nucleotides agree with TRBD2. Germline loops: CDR1 FNHDT, CDR2 SITEND (reference sequence). This CDR3 is 13 amino acids long. V lost 5 bases to trimming and J lost 3 bases; unmatched junction nucleotides: 2. CDR3 DNA, as far as it was read: TGTGCCAGCAGCGGGACTGGGGTCTAT. It specifies CASSGTGVY. The full CDR3 is CASSGTGVYEQYF.

This clone has ten or more counts. Germline and genes here are mouse. From the germline J gene comes the end of the CDR3, since the read stops 4 residues before it. The chain recombines TRBV19 with TRBJ1-2; TRBD1 matches 8 bases. CDR3 size: 14 residues. Germline lookup yields CDR1 FNHDT and CDR2 SITEND (reference sequence). Trimming removed 5 bases from V and 0 bases from J; junction bases left unmatched: 3. The part of the CDR3 DNA that was read is TGTGCCAGCAGCCCGGACAGGGCAAACTCC. Protein sequence: CASSPDRANS. The whole CDR3 protein is CASSPDRANSDYTF.

This clone was recorded many times. All gene names here are mouse names. Read coverage stops 4 residues before the CDR3 terminus; the germline J gene supplies the remainder. The genes are TRBV31 and TRBJ2-3; 11 bases fit TRBD2. The CDR3 extends over 17 amino acids. The junction had 8 bases not matched to a gene; V was cut back by 3 bases and J by 0 bases. Looked up from germline, CDR1 is GKSSPN and CDR2 is SITVG. The CDR3: CAWRRGDWGLSAETLYF. Incomplete CDR3 DNA: TGTGCCTGGAGACGAGGGGACTGGGGGCTTAGTGCAGAA.

The sample holds a few counts of this clone. A far larger clone is one nucleotide away, so this likely arose from a read error. Germline and genes here are mouse. The read falls 4 residues short of the CDR3 end, and the missing part is taken from the germline J gene. This chain links TRBV13-1 with TRBJ1-4; D is unclear. With 1 base removed from V and 2 bases from J, the gap between germline ends came to 9 bases. The CDR3 sequence is 15 residues long. Germline CDR1 NSHNY, CDR2 SYGAGN. The CDR3 spells CASSDRQASNERLFF. The CDR3 DNA, read in part, is TGTGCCAGCAGTGATCGGCAGGCCTCCAACGAA.

The sample holds many counts of this clone. Gene names denote mouse genes. The sequenced fragment ends 4 residues before the CDR3 boundary, so the rest is inferred from the germline J gene. The chain combines TRBV13-1 with TRBJ2-1; D unclear. The V and J ends lost 0 bases and 0 bases respectively, with 7 bases between them. Per germline, CDR1 NSHNY and CDR2 SYGAGN. The CDR3 extends over 15 amino acids. CDR3 region: CASSDVRNNYAEQFF. The sequenced part of the CDR3 DNA is TGTGCCAGCAGTGATGTCAGAAATAACTATGCT.

This clone was counted at least ten times. The genes and germline here are from mouse. The read ends 4 residues before the CDR3 terminus; that terminus is restored from the germline J gene. The J gene is TRBJ1-4, the V gene TRBV13-3, with 9 bases that match TRBD1. Per the germline V gene, CDR1 is NNHDY and CDR2 is SYVADS. V was clipped by 0 bases and J by 6 bases; unmatched bases: 0. The CDR3 consists of 14 residues. CDR3 region: CASSDGQGDERLFF. CDR3 bases read: TGTGCCAGCAGTGATGGACAGGGGGACGAA.

This clone is categorized as medium-sized (0.01 to 0.1%). The gene names given are mouse names. The sequence runs out 4 residues before the end of the CDR3; the remainder is reconstructed from the germline J gene. This sequence joins TRBV13-3 and TRBJ2-7; tentatively, D is TRBD2 (6 bases). The germline V and J ends were trimmed by 4 bases and 0 bases, with 11 bases remaining between them. The CDR3 spans 14 residues. Germline loops: CDR1 NNHDY, CDR2 SYVADS. CDR3 sequence: CASSRDFFSYEQYF. The part of the CDR3 DNA that was read is TGTGCCAGCAGTCGGGACTTCTTCTCCTAT.

The table lists this clone with many counts. The genes are named according to mouse. The missing CDR3 end, 4 residues past where the read stops, is filled in from the germline J gene. The chain is built from TRBV13-2 and TRBJ1-4; perhaps TRBD1 as D (5 bases). The CDR3 has 13 residues. The V gene lost 5 bases and the J gene lost 6 bases, with 11 bases spanning the gap. Germline V gene data show CDR1 as NNHNN and CDR2 as SYGAGS (reference sequence). The CDR3 loop is CASGRGGDERLFF. CDR3 DNA, as far as it was read: TGTGCCAGCGGGAGGGGAGGGGACGAA.

There are many counts of this clone. Here the gene names and germline are mouse. From the germline J gene comes the end of the CDR3, since the read stops 4 residues before it. The chain employs TRBV19 and TRBJ1-1, with D unresolved. Germline V gene lookup returns CDR1 FNHDT and CDR2 SITEND (reference sequence). This CDR3 spans 12 amino acids. Trimming removed 5 bases at V and 0 bases at J, with 5 bases between. The part of the CDR3 DNA that was read is TGTGCCAGCAGACCACAGAACACA. Amino acids: CASRPQNT. The complete CDR3 sequence is CASRPQNTEVFF.

This clone was counted ten times or more. Genes and germline come from the mouse. The read ends 4 residues shy of where the CDR3 ends; the end is completed using the germline J gene. This chain links TRBV19 with TRBJ2-7; D might be TRBD1 (6 bases). CDR3 length equals 14 residues. Germline V gives CDR1 FNHDT, CDR2 SITEND (reference sequence). The CDR3 here is CASSPPRDNYEQYF. Incomplete CDR3 DNA: TGTGCCAGCAGTCCCCCCCGGGACAATTAT.

By sample share, this clone is medium-sized. The genes are named according to mouse. The CDR3 end falls 4 residues outside the read, so it is completed with the germline J gene. The rearrangement links TRBV31 to TRBJ1-2; TRBD1 aligns across 7 bases. Unmatched junction bases numbered 6, after V lost 2 bases and J lost 0 bases. The CDR3 is made up of 15 amino acids. The germline V gene has CDR1 GKSSPN and CDR2 SITVG. The CDR3 protein is CAWSTRDRTNSDYTF. CDR3 DNA, as far as it was read: TGTGCCTGGAGTACCCGGGACAGAACAAACTCC. The variable domain in full, completed from reference TRBV31 and TRBJ1-2, reads AQTIHQWPVAEIKAVGSPLSLGCTIKGKSSPNLYWYWQATGGTLQQLFYSITVGQVESVVQLNLSASRPKDDQFILSTEKLLLSHSGFYLCAWSTRDRTNSDYTFGSGTRLLVI.

This clone was recorded many times. The gene names here belong to mouse. The read gets to within 4 residues of the CDR3 end, and the germline J gene fills in the rest. V usage is TRBV13-2 and J usage is TRBJ1-4; tentatively, D is TRBD1 (6 bases). Trimming removed 2 bases at V and 0 bases at J, with 8 bases between. This CDR3 is 15 amino acids long. The germline V gene encodes CDR1 NNHNN and CDR2 SYGAGS (reference sequence). CDR3 sequence reads: CASGEGAISNERLFF. Partial CDR3 DNA: TGTGCCAGCGGTGAGGGGGCTATTTCCAACGAA.

For this clone: The germline and genes are mouse ones. Coverage ceases 4 residues before the CDR3 finishes, and the germline J gene fills in the end. The J gene is TRBJ1-4, the V gene TRBV4; TRBD1 matches at 9 bases. The CDR3 has 15 residues. Germline lookup yields CDR1 LGHDT and CDR2 YNNKQL (reference sequence). The V and J ends lost 5 bases and 0 bases, in that order; junction bases with no gene match: 1. The covered CDR3 bases are TGTGCCAGCAGCAGACAGGGGGTTTCCAACGAA. It specifies CASSRQGVSNE. The complete CDR3 sequence is CASSRQGVSNERLFF.

This clone was found many times. The protein TCRdb lists differs from the translation of the DNA at residue 12; the protein given here is translated from the DNA itself. Mouse germline and gene names are used. The read terminates 3 residues before the CDR3 end, so the remaining end is supplied by the germline J gene. The chain carries TRBV14 and TRBJ1-3, with D possibly matching TRBD1 (6 bases). Germline-derived CDR1 and CDR2 are SGHDT and FRDEAV. The V end lost 5 bases, the J end lost 0 bases, and 12 bases lay between the germline ends. The CDR3 runs 15 residues. This CDR3 reads CASSPGTYSGNTLYF. CDR3 DNA, as far as it was read: TGTGCCAGCAGCCCCGGGACATATTCTGGAAATACG.